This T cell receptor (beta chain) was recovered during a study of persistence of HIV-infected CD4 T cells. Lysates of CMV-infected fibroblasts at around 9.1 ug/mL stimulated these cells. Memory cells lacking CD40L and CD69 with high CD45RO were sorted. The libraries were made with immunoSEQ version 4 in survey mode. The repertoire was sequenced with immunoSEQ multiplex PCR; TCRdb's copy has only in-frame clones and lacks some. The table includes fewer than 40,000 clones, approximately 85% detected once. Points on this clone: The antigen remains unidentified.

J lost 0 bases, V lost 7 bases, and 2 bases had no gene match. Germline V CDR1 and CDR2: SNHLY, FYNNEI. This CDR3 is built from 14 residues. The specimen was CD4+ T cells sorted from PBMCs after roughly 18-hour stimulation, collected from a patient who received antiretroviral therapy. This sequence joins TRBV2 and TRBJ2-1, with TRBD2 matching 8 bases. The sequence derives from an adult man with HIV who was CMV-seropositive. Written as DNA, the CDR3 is TGTGCCAGCAACGCGGGGGGCTCCTACAATGAGCAGTTCTTC. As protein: CASNAGGSYNEQFF.